The rows below give T cell receptor beta chains drawn from one sample of a study of T cells after yellow fever vaccination. TCRdb reprocessed the 5' RACE reads with MiXCR, giving one entry per CDR3 protein. The table records approximately 250,000 distinct CDR3 sequences, roughly 6.8% of them present only once. Sequenced material: CD4+ T cells sorted from PBMCs, taken on the day of the yellow fever booster vaccination. The receptor set was obtained from a man in his thirties or forties who received the YFV17D yellow fever vaccine. Each CDR3 is given without its conserved first and last residue. The D gene is left open where the match is weak. Size tells how often a clone was seen (once, few, many) or the class of an expanded clone, and some rows leave it out.

>TRBJ2-1|few|TRBD2|TRBV29-1|11
SGKSGRVTEQF
>TRBJ2-5|-|-|TRBV21-1|13
ASSRRDRGRETQY
>TRBJ2-1|many|-|TRBV7-9|12
ASSPGFKGDEQF
>TRBJ2-7|many|-|TRBV9|13
ASSVGVQNSYEQY
>TRBJ1-3|few|-|TRBV18|14
ASSPSDGISGNTIY
>TRBJ2-5|many|TRBD2|TRBV18|13
ASSLRTSGEETQY
>TRBJ2-1|-|TRBD2|TRBV5-1|12
ASSITSGTYEQF
>TRBJ1-5|many|-|TRBV19|11
ATTAGAGQPQH
>TRBJ2-3|-|TRBD1|TRBV12-3/TRBV12-4|13
ASTLGQGSADTQY
>TRBJ2-3|-|-|TRBV4-3|14
ASSQEGRTIGGAQY
>TRBJ2-5|few|-|TRBV27|12
ASSGGTAQETQY
>TRBJ2-7|-|TRBD1|TRBV18|17
ASSRNPDTAGDRAYEQY
>TRBJ2-5|-|TRBD1|TRBV5-5|11
ASSQDRVGTQY
>TRBJ2-7|few|-|TRBV20-1|14
SARDRDWRGDYEQY
>TRBJ2-1|many|-|TRBV19|12
ASSAWREYNEQF
>TRBJ2-3|-|-|TRBV7-8|13
ASSLDGGRTDTQY
>TRBJ1-5|many|-|TRBV6-8|14
ASAYRTLTSKKPQH
>TRBJ1-1|few|-|TRBV6-1|12
ASIAGGGDTEAF
>TRBJ2-7|-|TRBD1|TRBV6-1|13
ASRRGQGGSYEQY
>TRBJ2-5|few|-|TRBV18|14
ASSPPAQGYQETQY
>TRBJ2-1|few|TRBD2|TRBV6-1|13
ASRATSGGYNEQF
>TRBJ2-7|-|-|TRBV2|12
ASRPEGGPYEQY
>TRBJ2-1|many|TRBD1|TRBV19|13
ASSARDRSFNEQF
>TRBJ2-7|many|-|TRBV20-1|11
SARDSSDYEQY
>TRBJ2-4|few|-|TRBV18|12
ASSPETAAGIQY
>TRBJ2-3|few|-|TRBV5-1|9
ASAVTDTQY
>TRBJ2-5|few|-|TRBV18|12
ASSEPGPKETQY
>TRBJ2-5|many|TRBD2|TRBV5-1|11
ASSPGLAETQY
>TRBJ2-3|-|-|TRBV6-4|16
ASTTRPGSGWDTDTQY
>TRBJ2-7|many|TRBD1|TRBV6-1|13
ASSRRGQGAYEQY
>TRBJ2-1|once|-|TRBV29-1|9
SPAPYNEQF
>TRBJ2-1|many|-|TRBV5-1|11
ASSLFRANEQF
>TRBJ1-2|few|-|TRBV4-2|13
ASSQEYAGSYGYT
>TRBJ2-7|many|-|TRBV7-2|12
ASSLEKAHYEQY
>TRBJ1-1|-|-|TRBV18|13
ASSLKAGVNTEAF
>TRBJ1-4|few|-|TRBV6-1|11
ASRGKGFEKLF
>TRBJ2-2|few|TRBD2|TRBV18|14
ASSQSSGRNTGELF
>TRBJ2-5|few|TRBD2|TRBV18|12
ASSSTSGEGTQY
>TRBJ2-1|many|-|TRBV28|16
ASSGLSKVSSVVNEQF
>TRBJ1-1|-|-|TRBV7-8|11
ASRSRAGGAAF
>TRBJ2-7|many|-|TRBV3-1|11
ASSQVTGREQY
>TRBJ2-3|many|-|TRBV10-3|13
AISEWGLGTDTQY
>TRBJ1-2|-|TRBD1|TRBV7-2|11
ASSLLGTGGYT
>TRBJ2-1|-|-|TRBV5-4|11
AFASLSYNEQF